This T cell receptor (beta chain) appears in the sequencing data of a study of blood T cell repertoires in COVID-19. About the study: Collection of acute and convalescent COVID-19 samples took place in the United States, Italy and Spain. The analysed material was cDNA or gDNA that came from T cells, B-cell-depleted T cells, or PBMCs.

Produced via immunoSEQ multiplex PCR; TCRdb's table is partial and in-frame only. The sample lists around 700,000 clones; 85% to 90% were seen once. This clone was counted only a few times. Germline CDR1 reads LGHDT; CDR2 reads YNNKEL (reference sequence). V trimming: 4 bases; J trimming: 2 bases; junction bases outside the gene matches: 9. The CDR3 length is 16 residues. The source of this sequence is a woman between 18 and 30 years old with acute or convalescent COVID-19. The sample was peripheral blood. The chain has TRBV3-1 (or the pseudogene TRBV3-2) and TRBJ2-5; 8 bases align to TRBD2. Here the CDR3 DNA reads TGTGCCAGCAGCCCCCAGGGGCGGGGGGATCAAGAGACCCAGTACTTC. Protein product: CASSPQGRGDQETQYF.